Listed below are T cell receptor beta chains from one sample, sequenced in a study of cytomegalovirus exposure and HLA in healthy donors. Using immunoSEQ multiplex PCR, the repertoire was profiled, and TCRdb retains in-frame clones only, with some absent. This sample yields some 170,000 clones, of which more than 75% are seen a single time; 6% to 8% belongs to the top ten. The sequenced sample was PBMCs. The receptors here all came from a man younger than 45 in good health and CMV-seropositive. Both conserved end residues are part of each CDR3. The D gene is left open where the match is weak. Size values are once, few and many counts, or a class for expanded clones, and some rows have none.

TGTGCCAGCAGCTTAGCTTGGGGGAGCAATCAGCCCCAGCATTTT	CASSLAWGSNQPQHF	TRBV7-2	TRBJ1-5	NA	NA
TGTGCCAGCAGTGAAGCTTGGGGGGGCGTCCCTATTCAGCCCCAGCATTTT	CASSEAWGGVPIQPQHF	TRBV6-1	TRBJ1-5	NA	NA
TGTGCCAGCAGTTTGAATCAGCCCCAGCATTTT	CASSLNQPQHF	TRBV28	TRBJ1-5	NA	few
TGTGCCAGCAGCCCGGGACGGGCTGCCTACGAGCAGTACTTC	CASSPGRAAYEQYF	TRBV2	TRBJ2-7	NA	NA
TGTGCCAGCAGCGTGGGGACAGCTTACTACGAGCAGTACTTC	CASSVGTAYYEQYF	TRBV5-6	TRBJ2-7	TRBD1	NA
TGTGCCAGCTCACCCAGCACCAGGGTCTCCTACGAGCAGTACTTC	CASSPSTRVSYEQYF	TRBV18	TRBJ2-7	NA	NA
TGTGCCAGCAGCCAAGTTGGTCAGGGAAACACCGGGGAGCTGTTTTTT	CASSQVGQGNTGELFF	TRBV4-2	TRBJ2-2	NA	once
TGTGCCAGCAGTTTAGGGCAGACTCTAGCCAAAAACATTCAGTACTTC	CASSLGQTLAKNIQYF	TRBV27	TRBJ2-4	NA	NA
TGTGCCAGCAGACGTGTAACCATACAGCCGCCCACAGATACGCAGTATTTT	CASRRVTIQPPTDTQYF	TRBV28	TRBJ2-3	NA	NA
TGCAGCGTTGTTTCGGACAAGCTGAATGAGCAGTTCTTC	CSVVSDKLNEQFF	TRBV29-1	TRBJ2-1	NA	NA
TGTGCCACCTTCGAACAGGGCCTCGGGCCCCAGCATTTT	CATFEQGLGPQHF	TRBV28	TRBJ1-5	NA	NA
TGTGCCAGTACTAGCGGGAGGGCCGGTGAGCAGTTCTTC	CASTSGRAGEQFF	TRBV28	TRBJ2-1	TRBD2	NA
TGTGCCAGCAGTGAATACAGGACACAGAACTATGGCTACACCTTC	CASSEYRTQNYGYTF	TRBV25-1	TRBJ1-2	NA	NA
TGCGCCAGCATGCGGGGCCCGAGCACAGATACGCAGTATTTT	CASMRGPSTDTQYF	TRBV5-1	TRBJ2-3	NA	NA
TGTGCCAGCAGACCTAGCGGGACATACACCGGGGAGCTGTTTTTT	CASRPSGTYTGELFF	TRBV6-5	TRBJ2-2	TRBD2	NA
TGCGCCAGCAGTAGTAGCGGGAGCTCCTACAATGAGCAGTTCTTC	CASSSSGSSYNEQFF	TRBV4-1	TRBJ2-1	TRBD2	NA
TGTGCCAGCAGCCCGACAGGGAAGAGCTCCTACGAGCAGTACTTC	CASSPTGKSSYEQYF	TRBV7-3	TRBJ2-7	TRBD1	NA
TGTGCCAGCTCACCTGAGGGTGAAAAACTGTTTTTT	CASSPEGEKLFF	TRBV18	TRBJ1-4	NA	NA
TGCGCCAGCAGGGGGGACCGTGATGGAAACACCATATATTTT	CASRGDRDGNTIYF	TRBV5-1	TRBJ1-3	NA	NA
TGTGCCAGTGGGACGGGATCTTCACCCCTCCACTTT	CASGTGSSPLHF	TRBV6-5	TRBJ1-6	NA	few
TGTGCCAGCAGCACCCAGACTAGCGGCTACAATGAGCAGTTCTTC	CASSTQTSGYNEQFF	TRBV7-3	TRBJ2-1	TRBD2	NA
TGCGCCAGCAGCCTCCAAGGGGAGAACTATGGCTACACCTTC	CASSLQGENYGYTF	TRBV5-1	TRBJ1-2	NA	NA
TGTGCCTCCAGCCCCCAGGTGAAAACTGAAGCTTTCTTT	CASSPQVKTEAFF	TRBV30	TRBJ1-1	NA	NA
TGCACCAGCAGCCCGGGGGGGGCAAGACAGCCCCAGCATTTT	CTSSPGGARQPQHF	TRBV1	TRBJ1-5	NA	NA
TGTGCCAGCAGCGTAGCCGCAGGCGATGAGCAGTTCTTC	CASSVAAGDEQFF	TRBV9	TRBJ2-1	NA	NA
TGTGCCAGCAGTTATGAAGGGGGCAGGGAGACCCAGTACTTC	CASSYEGGRETQYF	TRBV6-6	TRBJ2-5	TRBD1	NA
TGTGCCAGCAGCCAGGGGTCCACCTATGGCTACACCTTC	CASSQGSTYGYTF	TRBV2	TRBJ1-2	NA	NA
TGTGCCAGCAGCCTAGGACTAGCGGCCCAAGAGACCCAGTACTTC	CASSLGLAAQETQYF	TRBV7-9	TRBJ2-5	TRBD2	NA
TGTGCCAGCAGACCCTGGGCAGACAGGCAAGAGACCCAGTACTTC	CASRPWADRQETQYF	TRBV7-9	TRBJ2-5	NA	NA
TGTGCCAGCAGCTTATCCGGGACTAGCGAGCGAGATACGCAGTATTTT	CASSLSGTSERDTQYF	TRBV11-1	TRBJ2-3	TRBD2	NA
TGTGCCATCAGTGAGTCGATGTTTTTGGGACAGATGAATCAGCCCCAGCATTTT	CAISESMFLGQMNQPQHF	TRBV10-3	TRBJ1-5	TRBD1	NA
TGTGCCAGCTCGGGGCAGGAGAATCAGCCCCAGCATTTT	CASSGQENQPQHF	TRBV18	TRBJ1-5	NA	NA
TGTGCCAGCAGCCAAGAATCGACAGGGGGCTACTATGGCTACACCTTC	CASSQESTGGYYGYTF	TRBV14	TRBJ1-2	TRBD1	NA
TGTGCCAGCAGGGCCAGGGTAAACAATGAGCAGTTCTTC	CASRARVNNEQFF	TRBV6-5	TRBJ2-1	NA	NA
TGTGCCACCAGCAGAGGCCGGGCCCTCGGGGAGACCCAGTACTTC	CATSRGRALGETQYF	TRBV15	TRBJ2-5	NA	NA
TGTGCCAGCAGCTTAGTGGTGGGAAGGGGCACTGAAGCTTTCTTT	CASSLVVGRGTEAFF	TRBV11-2	TRBJ1-1	NA	once
TGTGCCTGGAGTTTTCAGACGAACACTGAAGCTTTCTTT	CAWSFQTNTEAFF	TRBV30	TRBJ1-1	NA	NA
TGCGCCAGCACCGATAGGCCTAGGCAGGTGGACGAGCAGTACTTC	CASTDRPRQVDEQYF	TRBV5-1	TRBJ2-7	NA	NA
TGTGCCAGCAGCTTCCACGGGGGACAGGGGATTGGCGGGGAGCTGTTTTTT	CASSFHGGQGIGGELFF	TRBV7-3	TRBJ2-2	TRBD1	NA
TGCAGCGTTGAAGGTCAGGGAGGTGGCTACACCTTC	CSVEGQGGGYTF	TRBV29-1	TRBJ1-2	NA	NA
TGTGCCAGCAGCTTGGCTTTCGGGGGGAGCGGGGAGCTGTTTTTT	CASSLAFGGSGELFF	TRBV5-4	TRBJ2-2	TRBD2	NA
TGTGCCAGCAGTTTAGGACAGGGGGGGGAGACCCAGTACTTC	CASSLGQGGETQYF	TRBV27	TRBJ2-5	TRBD1	NA
TGTGCCAGCAGCAATGGGCCCACCGGGCGGCCCCAGCATTTT	CASSNGPTGRPQHF	TRBV21-1	TRBJ1-5	NA	NA
TGCAGCGTGGGAGGAATCGACGACGGCTACACCTTC	CSVGGIDDGYTF	TRBV29-1	TRBJ1-2	NA	NA
TGTGCCAGCAGCAGACAGGGATCCTACGAGCAGTACTTC	CASSRQGSYEQYF	TRBV6-6	TRBJ2-7	TRBD1	NA
TGCAGCGTTGAGGGGGGGGCCTGGACAGATACGCAGTATTTT	CSVEGGAWTDTQYF	TRBV29-1	TRBJ2-3	NA	NA
TGCGCCAGCAGCTTATGGGGAAGTGGAGATGCTTTCTTT	CASSLWGSGDAFF	TRBV5-1	TRBJ1-1	NA	few
TGTGCCAGCAGCCTGGACTACGACACCTACGAGCAGTACTTC	CASSLDYDTYEQYF	TRBV5-6	TRBJ2-7	NA	NA
TGTGCCAGCAGCGTAGGGGGTATCCAAGAGACCCAGTACTTC	CASSVGGIQETQYF	TRBV9	TRBJ2-5	NA	NA
TGTGCCAGCTCACCAACCTCCTCCTACGAGCAGTACTTC	CASSPTSSYEQYF	TRBV18	TRBJ2-7	NA	NA
TGTGCCAGCGAAAACTACCAGAGCTCCTACAATGAGCAGTTCTTC	CASENYQSSYNEQFF	TRBV7-2	TRBJ2-1	NA	NA
TGCGCCAGCAGCCCCGGACGTGGAAACCACCGAGGTGAGCAGTTCTTC	CASSPGRGNHRGEQFF	TRBV5-1	TRBJ2-1	NA	few
TGTGCCACCAGCAGATCCCGACAGGGGGCTACCTACGAGCAGTACTTC	CATSRSRQGATYEQYF	TRBV15	TRBJ2-7	TRBD1	NA
TGTGCCAGCAGCATCGGACTAGCGGGTCAAGAGACCCAGTACTTC	CASSIGLAGQETQYF	TRBV7-6	TRBJ2-5	TRBD2	NA
TGTGCCAGCAGGGCCGTGGACAGCAATGAGCAGTTCTTC	CASRAVDSNEQFF	TRBV28	TRBJ2-1	NA	NA